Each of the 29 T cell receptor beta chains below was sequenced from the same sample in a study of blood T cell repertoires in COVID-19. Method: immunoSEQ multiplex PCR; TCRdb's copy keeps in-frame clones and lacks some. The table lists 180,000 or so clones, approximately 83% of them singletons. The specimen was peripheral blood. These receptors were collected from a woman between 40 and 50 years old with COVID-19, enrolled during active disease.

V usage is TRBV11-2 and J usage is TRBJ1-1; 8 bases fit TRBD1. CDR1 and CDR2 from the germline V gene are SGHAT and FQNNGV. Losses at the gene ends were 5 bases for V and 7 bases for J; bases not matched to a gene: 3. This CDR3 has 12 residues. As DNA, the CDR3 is TGTGCCAGCAGCCAAGACAGGGGTGAAGCTTTCTTT. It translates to CASSQDRGEAFF.

The CDR3: CASSRTKNYEQYF. The CDR3 DNA follows: TGTGCCAGCAGCCGCACTAAGAACTACGAGCAGTACTTC. The V gene is TRBV27, the J gene TRBJ2-7; D gene ambiguous. Germline V lookup: CDR1 MNHEY, CDR2 SMNVEV (reference sequence). V was shortened by 6 bases and J by 3 bases, with 12 bases between the two germline ends. There are 13 residues in the CDR3.

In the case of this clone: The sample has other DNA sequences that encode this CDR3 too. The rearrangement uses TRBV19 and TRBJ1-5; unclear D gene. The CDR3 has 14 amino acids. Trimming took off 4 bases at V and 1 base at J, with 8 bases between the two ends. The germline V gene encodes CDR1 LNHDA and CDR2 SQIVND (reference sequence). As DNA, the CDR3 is TGTGCCAGTAGTAGCCAGGCAAGCAATCAGCCCCAGCATTTT. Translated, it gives CASSSQASNQPQHF. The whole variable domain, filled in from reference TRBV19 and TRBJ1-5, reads DGGITQSPKYLFRKEGQNVTLSCEQNLNHDAMYWYRQDPGQGLRLIYYSQIVNDFQKGDIAEGYSVSREKKESFPLTVTSAQKNPTAFYLCASSSQASNQPQHFGDGTRLSIL.

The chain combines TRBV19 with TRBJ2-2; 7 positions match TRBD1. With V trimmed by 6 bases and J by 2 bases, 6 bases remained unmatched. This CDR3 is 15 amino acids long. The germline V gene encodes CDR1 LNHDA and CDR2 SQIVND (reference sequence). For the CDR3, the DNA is TGTGCCAGTAGAGACAGGGCGATAAACACCGGGGAGCTGTTTTTT. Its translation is CASRDRAINTGELFF.

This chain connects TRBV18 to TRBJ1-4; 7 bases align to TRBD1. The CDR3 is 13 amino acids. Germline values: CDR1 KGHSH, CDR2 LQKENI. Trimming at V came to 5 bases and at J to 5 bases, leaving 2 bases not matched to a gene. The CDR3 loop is CASSSTGNEKLFF. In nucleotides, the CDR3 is TGTGCCAGCTCATCGACAGGGAATGAAAAACTGTTTTTT. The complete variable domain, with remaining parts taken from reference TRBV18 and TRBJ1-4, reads NAGVMQNPRHLVRRRGQEARLRCSPMKGHSHVYWYRQLPEEGLKFMVYLQKENIIDESGMPKERFSAEFPKEGPSILRIQQVVRGDSAAYFCASSSTGNEKLFFGSGTQLSVL.

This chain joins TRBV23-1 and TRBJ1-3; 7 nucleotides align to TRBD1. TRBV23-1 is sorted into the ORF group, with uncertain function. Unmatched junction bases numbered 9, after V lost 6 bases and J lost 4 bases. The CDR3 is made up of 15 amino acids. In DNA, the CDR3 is TGCGCCAGCAGATTCGACAGGGTGATCGGAAACACCATATATTTT. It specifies CASRFDRVIGNTIYF.

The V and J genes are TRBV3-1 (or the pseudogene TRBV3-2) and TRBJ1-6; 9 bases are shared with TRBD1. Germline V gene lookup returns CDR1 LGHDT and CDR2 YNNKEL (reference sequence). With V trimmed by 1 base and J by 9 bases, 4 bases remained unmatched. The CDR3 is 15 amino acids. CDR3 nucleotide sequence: TGTGCCAGCAGCCAAGGGACAGGGGTTAGTTCACCCCTCCACTTT. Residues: CASSQGTGVSSPLHF.

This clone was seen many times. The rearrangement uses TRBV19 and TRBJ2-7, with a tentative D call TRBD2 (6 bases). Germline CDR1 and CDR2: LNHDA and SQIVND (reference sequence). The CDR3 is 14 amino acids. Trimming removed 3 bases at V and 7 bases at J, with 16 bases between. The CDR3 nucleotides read TGTGCCAGTAGTATCTACGACACGGGACTTGAGCAGTACTTC. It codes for CASSIYDTGLEQYF.

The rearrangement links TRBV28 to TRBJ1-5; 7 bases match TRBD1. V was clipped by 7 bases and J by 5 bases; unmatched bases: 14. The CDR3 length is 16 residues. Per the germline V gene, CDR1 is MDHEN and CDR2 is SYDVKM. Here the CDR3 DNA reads TGTGCCAGCACCGACCAAGGGGGCAAAGTGTATCAGCCCCAGCATTTT. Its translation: CASTDQGGKVYQPQHF.

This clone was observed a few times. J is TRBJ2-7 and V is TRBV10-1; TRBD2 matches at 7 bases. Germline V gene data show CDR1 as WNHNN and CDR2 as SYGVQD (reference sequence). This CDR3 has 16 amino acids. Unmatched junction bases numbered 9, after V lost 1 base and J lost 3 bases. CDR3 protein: CASSEFRPGGRYEQYF. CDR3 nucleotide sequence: TGCGCCAGCAGTGAGTTTCGCCCGGGGGGACGCTACGAGCAGTACTTC.

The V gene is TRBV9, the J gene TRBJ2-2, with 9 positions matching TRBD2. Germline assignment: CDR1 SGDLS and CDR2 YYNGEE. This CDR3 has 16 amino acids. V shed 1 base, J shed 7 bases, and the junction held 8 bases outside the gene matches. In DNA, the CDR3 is TGTGCCAGCAGCGTATTGGCGGGGGGGCCTATCGGGGAGCTGTTTTTT. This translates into CASSVLAGGPIGELFF.

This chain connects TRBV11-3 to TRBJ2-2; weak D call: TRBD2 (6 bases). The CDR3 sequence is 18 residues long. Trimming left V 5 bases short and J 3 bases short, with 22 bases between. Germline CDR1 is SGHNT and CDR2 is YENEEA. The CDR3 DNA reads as TGTGCCAGCAGCCCTCGGACGTTTTGGGAGGTGGACACCGGGGAGCTGTTTTTT. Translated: CASSPRTFWEVDTGELFF.

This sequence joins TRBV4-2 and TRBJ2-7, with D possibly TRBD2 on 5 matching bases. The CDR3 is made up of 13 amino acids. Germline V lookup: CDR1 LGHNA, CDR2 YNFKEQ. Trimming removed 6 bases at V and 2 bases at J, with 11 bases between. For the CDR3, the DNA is TGTGCCAGCAGTGAGGGTTTTGCCTACGAGCAGTACTTC. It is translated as CASSEGFAYEQYF.

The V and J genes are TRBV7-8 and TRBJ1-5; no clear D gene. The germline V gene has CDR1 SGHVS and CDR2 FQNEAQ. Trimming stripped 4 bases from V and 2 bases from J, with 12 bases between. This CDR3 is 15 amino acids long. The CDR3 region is CASSSGEFRNQPQHF. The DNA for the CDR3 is TGTGCCAGCAGCTCCGGGGAATTCCGCAATCAGCCCCAGCATTTT. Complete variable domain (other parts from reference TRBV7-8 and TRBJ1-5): GAGVSQSPRYKVAKRGQDVALRCDPISGHVSLFWYQQALGQGPEFLTYFQNEAQLDKSGLPSDRFFAERPEGSVSTLKIQRTQQEDSAVYLCASSSGEFRNQPQHFGDGTRLSIL.

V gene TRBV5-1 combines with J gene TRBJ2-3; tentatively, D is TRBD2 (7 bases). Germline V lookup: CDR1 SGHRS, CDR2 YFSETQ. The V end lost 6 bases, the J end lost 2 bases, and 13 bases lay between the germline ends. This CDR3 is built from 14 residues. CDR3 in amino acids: CASTGGRDTDTQYF. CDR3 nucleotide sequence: TGCGCCAGCACCGGGGGGCGGGACACAGATACGCAGTATTTT.

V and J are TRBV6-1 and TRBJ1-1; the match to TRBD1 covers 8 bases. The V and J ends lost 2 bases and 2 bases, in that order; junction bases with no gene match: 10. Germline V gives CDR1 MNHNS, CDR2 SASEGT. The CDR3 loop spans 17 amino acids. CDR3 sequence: CASSEPPGGGGNTEAFF. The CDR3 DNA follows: TGTGCCAGCAGTGAACCCCCAGGGGGCGGGGGAAACACTGAAGCTTTCTTT.

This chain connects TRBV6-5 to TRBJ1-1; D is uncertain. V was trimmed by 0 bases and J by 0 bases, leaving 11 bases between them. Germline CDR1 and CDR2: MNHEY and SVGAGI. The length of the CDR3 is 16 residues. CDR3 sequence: CASSYSAATLNTEAFF. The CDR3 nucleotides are TGTGCCAGCAGTTACTCGGCGGCGACCCTGAACACTGAAGCTTTCTTT.

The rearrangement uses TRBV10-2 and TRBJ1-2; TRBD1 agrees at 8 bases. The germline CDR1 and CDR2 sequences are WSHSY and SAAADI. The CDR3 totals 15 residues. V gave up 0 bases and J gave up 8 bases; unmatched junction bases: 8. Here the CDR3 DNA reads TGCGCCAGCAGTGAGTCGCCCCAGGGGGCGGTGGGCTACACCTTC. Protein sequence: CASSESPQGAVGYTF.

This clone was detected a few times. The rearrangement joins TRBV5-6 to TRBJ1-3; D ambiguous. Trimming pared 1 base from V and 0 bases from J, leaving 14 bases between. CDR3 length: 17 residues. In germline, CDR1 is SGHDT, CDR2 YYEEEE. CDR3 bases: TGTGCCAGCAGCTTGTTGGCCAAAATTTCCTCTGGAAACACCATATATTTT. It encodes CASSLLAKISSGNTIYF.

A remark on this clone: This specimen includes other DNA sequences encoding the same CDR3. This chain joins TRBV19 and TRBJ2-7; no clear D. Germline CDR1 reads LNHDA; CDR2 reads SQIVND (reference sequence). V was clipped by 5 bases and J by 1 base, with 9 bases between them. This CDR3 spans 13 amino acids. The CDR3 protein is CASSSGVSYEQYF. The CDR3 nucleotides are TGTGCCAGTAGTTCGGGTGTTTCCTACGAGCAGTACTTC.

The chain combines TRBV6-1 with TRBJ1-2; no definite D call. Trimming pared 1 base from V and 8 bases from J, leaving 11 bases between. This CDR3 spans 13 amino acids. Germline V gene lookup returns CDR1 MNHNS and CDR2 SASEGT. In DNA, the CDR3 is TGTGCCAGCAGTGAAGGACAAGGCTACGGCTACACCTTC. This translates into CASSEGQGYGYTF.

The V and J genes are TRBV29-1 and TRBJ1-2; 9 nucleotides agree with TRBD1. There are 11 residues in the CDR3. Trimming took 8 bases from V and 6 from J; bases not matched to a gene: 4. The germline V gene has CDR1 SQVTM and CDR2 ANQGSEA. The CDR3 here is CSFGTGNGYTF. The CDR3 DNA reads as TGCAGCTTCGGGACAGGGAATGGCTACACCTTC.

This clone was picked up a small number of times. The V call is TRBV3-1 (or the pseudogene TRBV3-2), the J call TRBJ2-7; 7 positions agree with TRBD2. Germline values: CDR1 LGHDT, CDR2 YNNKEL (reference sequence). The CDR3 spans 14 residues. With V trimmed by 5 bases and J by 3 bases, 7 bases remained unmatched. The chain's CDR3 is CASSERDRSYEQYF. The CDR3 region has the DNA TGTGCCAGCAGCGAGCGGGACCGAAGCTACGAGCAGTACTTC.

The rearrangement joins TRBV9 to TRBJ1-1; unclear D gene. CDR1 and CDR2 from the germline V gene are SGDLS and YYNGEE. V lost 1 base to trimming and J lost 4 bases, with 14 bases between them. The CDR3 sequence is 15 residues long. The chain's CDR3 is CASSVNVRGTTEAFF. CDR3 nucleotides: TGTGCCAGCAGCGTAAATGTCCGAGGTACCACTGAAGCTTTCTTT.

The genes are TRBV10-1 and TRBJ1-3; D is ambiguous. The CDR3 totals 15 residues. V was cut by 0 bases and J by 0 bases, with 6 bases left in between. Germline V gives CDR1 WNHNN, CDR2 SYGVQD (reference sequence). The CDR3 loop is CASSESPGSGNTIYF. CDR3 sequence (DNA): TGCGCCAGCAGTGAGTCCCCCGGCTCTGGAAACACCATATATTTT.

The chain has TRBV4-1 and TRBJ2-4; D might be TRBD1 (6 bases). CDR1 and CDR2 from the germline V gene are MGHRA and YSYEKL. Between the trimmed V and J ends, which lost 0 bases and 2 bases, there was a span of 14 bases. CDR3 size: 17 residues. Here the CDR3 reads CASSQDAGAGSKNIQYF. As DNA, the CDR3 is TGCGCCAGCAGCCAAGATGCAGGGGCCGGGTCCAAAAACATTCAGTACTTC.

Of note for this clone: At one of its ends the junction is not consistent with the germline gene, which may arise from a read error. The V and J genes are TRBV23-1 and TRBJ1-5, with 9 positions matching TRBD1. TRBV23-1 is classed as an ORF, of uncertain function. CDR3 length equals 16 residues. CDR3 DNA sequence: TGCGCCAGCAGGCAATCGTCACAGGGGGCGCCTCAGCCCCAGCATTTT. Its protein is CASRQSSQGAPQPQHF.

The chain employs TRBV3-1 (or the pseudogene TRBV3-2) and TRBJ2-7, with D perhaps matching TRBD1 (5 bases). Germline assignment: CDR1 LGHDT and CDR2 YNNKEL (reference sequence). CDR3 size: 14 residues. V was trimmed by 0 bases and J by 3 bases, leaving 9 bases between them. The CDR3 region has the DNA TGTGCCAGCAGCCAAGACGGGCAGGGCTACGAGCAGTACTTC. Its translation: CASSQDGQGYEQYF.

For the CDR3, the DNA is TGTGCCAGCACCGAAAGGGAGGCCCTAGGAGATACGCAGTATTTT. Translation gives CASTEREALGDTQYF. J is TRBJ2-3 and V is TRBV9, with a weak D call TRBD2 (6 bases). CDR1 is SGDLS, CDR2 YYNGEE, per germline. This CDR3 has 15 residues. The ends were cut back, 6 bases at V and 5 bases at J, with 19 bases in the middle.